The following is a T cell receptor (beta chain) sequence with its context. In this sample, this clonotype turned up many times. Its antigen remains unidentified. No much larger clone exists at a distance of one base, and base qualities are not known. The data derive from a study of T cells in Graves' hyperthyroidism and ophthalmopathy (dated by TCRdb to between 2018 and 2021). In the study overall: Peripheral blood was collected at initial diagnosis, before any treatment. A discovery cohort of roughly 100 patients, roughly 45 with Graves' ophthalmopathy and roughly 59 with stable Graves' hyperthyroidism, was used to find distinguishing TCR V-J signatures. An independent validation cohort of under 20 hyperthyroidism patients and approximately 16 patients who later progressed to ophthalmopathy tested prospective prediction of ophthalmopathy. The 95 to 100 discovery patients were divided at random into training and test sets in a 7:3 ratio. Thyroid tissue and blood T-cell repertoires from six Graves' hyperthyroidism patients were also compared in the study. Following sampling, methimazole starting at 30 mg daily was given to hyperthyroidism patients, and high-dose intravenous methylprednisolone was given to ophthalmopathy patients. The paper describes TCR Vbeta CDR3 sequencing of about 140 peripheral blood samples, made up of 43 ophthalmopathy patients, 70 to 75 hyperthyroidism patients and approximately 17 progressor patients. Overall study outcomes, separate from this receptor: No statistical method was used to set the sample size in advance, and investigators knew the group allocation. In validation, progression to ophthalmopathy was predicted by the model with almost 71% sensitivity and 72% to 80% specificity, a median of around 5.9 months before onset. A model built on a 13 V-J signature distinguished ophthalmopathy from stable hyperthyroidism, reaching about 89% sensitivity and about 81% specificity in cross-validation and 80%/75% in testing. Most expanded thyroid clonotypes (frequency above 0.001) were also detected in blood, a finding suggesting that blood repertoires may reflect thyroid immune responses.

Amplification of TCR beta CDR3 regions was carried out from RNA transcripts. The first round of RT-PCR for the TCR CDR3 was performed with the HTBI primer set and the Qiagen OneStep RT-PCR kit. A second multiplex PCR round built the libraries, followed by size selection and purification. Libraries were sequenced paired-end with 100 bp reads on an Illumina HiSeq2000. In the source study's methods: SOAPnuke was used to process the raw data, removing reads that contained adapters or uncalled bases, had a mean Phred below 15, or lacked an exact match to the constant primer or identifier. COPE v1.2.5 was used to merge the high-quality paired reads, and each unique nucleotide sequence was defined as a clonotype. MiTCR v1.1 was used to align clonotypes to the IMGT TRBV, TRBD and TRBJ reference segments. The analysis was restricted to V-J combinations with a frequency above 0.0001, which together covered roughly 99% of the repertoires. The TCS score was defined as F50 (clonal expansion) divided by E x V (chaos), with BLOSUM62-based TCRdist calculated between CDR3 peptides within each V-J. Welch's t-statistics and random forest reduced just over 500 V-J features to roughly 13, which were used in a naive Bayes classifier (R e1071). TCRdb reran the public reads through fastp at Q25 and MiXCR, keeping productive beta chains. Entries that share a CDR3 protein sequence are merged under the most common genes and DNA. The V and J calls, along with clone size, are taken from TCRdb and not from the paper's own processing. For this sample the table gives roughly 740,000 distinct CDR3 sequences, of which roughly 15% were detected only once. Of the sample, around 7.7% falls within the top ten clones.

Stable Graves' hyperthyroidism was defined as the absence of progression to ophthalmopathy over 18 months of follow-up. Hyperthyroidism patients were newly diagnosed, with disease duration under 2 months, and aged 18 to 65 years. Exclusion was applied to patients with uncontrolled infections, other autoimmune diseases, pregnancy or lactation. Clinical symptoms, serum thyroxine and TRAb, thyroid ultrasound, and orbital computed tomography formed the basis for the diagnoses. PBMCs were separated from roughly 10 ml of fresh peripheral blood using Ficoll-Paque density gradient centrifugation. Trizol reagent was used to extract total RNA, and RNA quality was then checked on an Agilent 2100 Bioanalyzer. At the junction V is shortened by 0 bases and J by 1 base; bases outside the gene matches: 6. CDR1 SGHAT and CDR2 FQNNGV were looked up in the germline V gene. The CDR3 sequence holds 16 residues, the cysteine and phenylalanine included. The kept DNA is CDR3 alone, 48 bases in frame from the first base.

The source material was blood. This TCR came from a man younger than 30 with Graves' hyperthyroidism. This chain is built from TRBV11-2 and TRBJ2-7, with TRBD2 matching 7 junction bases. The CDR3 protein sequence reads: CASSLDTGGWSYEQYF. At the DNA level, the sequence is TGTGCCAGCAGCTTAGATACGGGGGGTTGGTCCTACGAGCAGTACTTC.